This T cell receptor beta chain was found in a study of T cells in Graves' hyperthyroidism and ophthalmopathy. The CDR3 totals 14 residues. J lost 4 bases, V lost 5 bases, and 7 bases had no gene match. Germline V gene lookup returns CDR1 SGHVS and CDR2 FNYEAQ. Hyperthyroidism had been newly diagnosed in patients aged 18 to 65, and its duration was under 2 months. Patients were excluded because of uncontrolled infection, other autoimmune disease, pregnancy or lactation. Study-level findings and limits: The model anticipated ophthalmopathy a median approximately six months pre-onset. Most clonotypes that expanded in the thyroid above 0.001 also showed up in blood.

Amplification yielded TCR beta CDR3 regions, with RNA transcripts as the source. The HTBI primer set was used in a first-round RT-PCR of the TCR CDR3. TCRdb re-derived calls from the multiplex PCR reads in MiXCR, one entry per CDR3 protein. The sample lists 370,000 or so distinct CDR3 sequences, about 14% seen once, with 20% in the top ten. There are many counts of this clonotype. What it recognizes is unknown. The origin of this receptor is a man aged 25 to 45 with Graves' hyperthyroidism that later progressed to Graves' ophthalmopathy. V and J are TRBV7-6 and TRBJ1-2; 7 bases fit TRBD1. Source material: blood. Here the CDR3 reads CASSPGQPPYGYTF. DNA for the CDR3: TGTGCCAGCAGCCCGGGACAGCCCCCCTATGGCTACACCTTC.